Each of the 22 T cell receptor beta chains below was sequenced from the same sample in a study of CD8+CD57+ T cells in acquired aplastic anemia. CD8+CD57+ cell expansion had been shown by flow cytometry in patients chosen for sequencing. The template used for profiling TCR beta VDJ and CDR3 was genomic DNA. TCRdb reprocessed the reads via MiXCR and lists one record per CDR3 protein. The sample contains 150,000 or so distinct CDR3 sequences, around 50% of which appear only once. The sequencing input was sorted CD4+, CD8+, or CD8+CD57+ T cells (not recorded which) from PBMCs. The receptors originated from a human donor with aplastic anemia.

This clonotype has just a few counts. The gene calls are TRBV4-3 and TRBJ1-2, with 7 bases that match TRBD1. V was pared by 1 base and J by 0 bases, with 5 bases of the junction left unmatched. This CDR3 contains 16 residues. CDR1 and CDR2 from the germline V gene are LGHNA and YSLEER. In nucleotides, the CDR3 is TGCGCCAGCAGCCAAGTAGGAAGGGGGCCTAACTATGGCTACACCTTC. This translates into CASSQVGRGPNYGYTF.

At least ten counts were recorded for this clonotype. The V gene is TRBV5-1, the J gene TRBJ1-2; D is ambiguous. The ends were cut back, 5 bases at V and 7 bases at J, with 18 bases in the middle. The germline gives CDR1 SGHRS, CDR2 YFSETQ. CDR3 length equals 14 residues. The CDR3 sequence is CASSSESKSGGYTF. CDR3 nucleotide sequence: TGCGCCAGCAGTTCGGAGTCGAAATCGGGTGGCTACACCTTC.

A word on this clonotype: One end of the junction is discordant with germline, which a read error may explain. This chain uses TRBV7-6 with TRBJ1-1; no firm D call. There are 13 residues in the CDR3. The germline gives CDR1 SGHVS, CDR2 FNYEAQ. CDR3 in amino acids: CASGLDMDTEAFF. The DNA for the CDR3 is TGTGCCAGCGGCTTAGACATGGACACTGAAGCTTTCTTT.

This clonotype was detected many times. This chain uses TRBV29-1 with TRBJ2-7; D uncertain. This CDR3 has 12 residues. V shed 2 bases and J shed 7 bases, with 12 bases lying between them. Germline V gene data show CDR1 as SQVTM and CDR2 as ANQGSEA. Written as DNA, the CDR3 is TGCAGCGTTGAACTAGTCTTGGGTGAGCAGTACTTC. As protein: CSVELVLGEQYF.

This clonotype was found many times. CDR3 nucleotide sequence: TGCGCCAGCAGTGCCCCGGGTCAGCCCCAGCATTTT. It is translated as CASSAPGQPQHF. The chain uses TRBV10-1 and TRBJ1-5; D uncertain. The CDR3 covers 12 residues. Germline V gene lookup returns CDR1 WNHNN and CDR2 SYGVQD (reference sequence). Trimming left V 4 bases short and J 6 bases short, with 7 bases between.

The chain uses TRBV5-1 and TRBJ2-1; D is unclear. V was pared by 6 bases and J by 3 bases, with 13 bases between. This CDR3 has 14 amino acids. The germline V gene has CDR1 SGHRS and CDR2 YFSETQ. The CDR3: CASTLFGFYNEQFF. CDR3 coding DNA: TGCGCCAGCACCCTGTTCGGCTTCTACAATGAGCAGTTCTTC.

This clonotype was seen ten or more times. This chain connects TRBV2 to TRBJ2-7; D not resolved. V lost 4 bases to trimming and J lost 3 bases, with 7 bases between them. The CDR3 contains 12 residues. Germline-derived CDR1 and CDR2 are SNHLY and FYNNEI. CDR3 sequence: CASSGTYYEQYF. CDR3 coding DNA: TGTGCCAGCAGTGGGACGTACTACGAGCAGTACTTC.

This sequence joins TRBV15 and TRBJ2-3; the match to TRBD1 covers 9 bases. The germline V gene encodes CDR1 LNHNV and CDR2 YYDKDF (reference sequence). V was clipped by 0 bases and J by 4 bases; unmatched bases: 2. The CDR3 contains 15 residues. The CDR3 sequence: CATSRDTGGADTQYF. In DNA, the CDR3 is TGTGCCACCAGCAGAGATACAGGGGGCGCAGATACGCAGTATTTT. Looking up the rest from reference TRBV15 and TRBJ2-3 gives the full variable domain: DAMVIQNPRYQVTQFGKPVTLSCSQTLNHNVMYWYQQKSSQAPKLLFHYYDKDFNNEADTPDNFQSRRPNTSFCFLDIRSPGLGDTAMYLCATSRDTGGADTQYFGPGTRLTVL.

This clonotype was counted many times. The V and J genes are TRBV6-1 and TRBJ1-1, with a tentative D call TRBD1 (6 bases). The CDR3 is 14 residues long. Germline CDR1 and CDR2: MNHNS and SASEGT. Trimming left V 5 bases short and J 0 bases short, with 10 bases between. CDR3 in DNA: TGTGCCAGCAGTAGGGACAATGTGAACACTGAAGCTTTCTTT. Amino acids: CASSRDNVNTEAFF.

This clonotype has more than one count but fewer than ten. The chain's CDR3 is CASSEGSQETQYF. CDR3 DNA: TGCGCCAGCAGTGAGGGAAGCCAAGAGACCCAGTACTTC. The J gene is TRBJ2-5, the V gene TRBV10-2, with no clear D. The germline V and J ends were trimmed by 2 bases and 1 base, with 5 bases remaining between them. The germline V gene encodes CDR1 WSHSY and CDR2 SAAADI. The CDR3 consists of 13 residues.

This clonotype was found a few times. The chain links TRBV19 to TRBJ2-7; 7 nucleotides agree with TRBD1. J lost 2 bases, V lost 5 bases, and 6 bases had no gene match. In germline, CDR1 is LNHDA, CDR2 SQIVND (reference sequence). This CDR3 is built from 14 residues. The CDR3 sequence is CASSPGQVTYEQYF. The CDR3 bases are TGTGCCAGTAGTCCCGGACAGGTAACCTACGAGCAGTACTTC.

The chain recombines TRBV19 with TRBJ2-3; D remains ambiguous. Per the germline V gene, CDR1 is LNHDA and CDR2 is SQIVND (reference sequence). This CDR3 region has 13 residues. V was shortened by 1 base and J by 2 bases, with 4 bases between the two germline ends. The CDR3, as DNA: TGTGCCAGTAGTATAGGGAACACAGATACGCAGTATTTT. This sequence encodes CASSIGNTDTQYF. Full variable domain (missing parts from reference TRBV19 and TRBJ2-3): DGGITQSPKYLFRKEGQNVTLSCEQNLNHDAMYWYRQDPGQGLRLIYYSQIVNDFQKGDIAEGYSVSREKKESFPLTVTSAQKNPTAFYLCASSIGNTDTQYFGPGTRLTVL.

CDR3 nucleotide sequence: TGTGCCAGCAGTTCCGCGACAGGTCGCCCAGATACGCAGTATTTT. Translating gives CASSSATGRPDTQYF. The chain recombines TRBV28 with TRBJ2-3, with D possibly TRBD1 on 6 matching bases. This CDR3 is built from 15 residues. Between the trimmed V and J ends, which lost 4 bases and 4 bases, there was a span of 15 bases. Germline loops: CDR1 MDHEN, CDR2 SYDVKM. Supplemented by reference TRBV28 and TRBJ2-3, the full variable domain reads DVKVTQSSRYLVKRTGEKVFLECVQDMDHENMFWYRQDPGLGLRLIYFSYDVKMKEKGDIPEGYSVSREKKERFSLILESASTNQTSMYLCASSSATGRPDTQYFGPGTRLTVL.

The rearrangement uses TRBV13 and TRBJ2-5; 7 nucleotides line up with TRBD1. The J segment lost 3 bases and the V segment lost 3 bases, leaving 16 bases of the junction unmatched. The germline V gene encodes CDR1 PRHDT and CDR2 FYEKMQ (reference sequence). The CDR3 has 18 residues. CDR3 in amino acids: CASSLEQGLDGTEETQYF. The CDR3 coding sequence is TGTGCCAGCAGCTTGGAACAGGGGCTTGATGGGACAGAAGAGACCCAGTACTTC.

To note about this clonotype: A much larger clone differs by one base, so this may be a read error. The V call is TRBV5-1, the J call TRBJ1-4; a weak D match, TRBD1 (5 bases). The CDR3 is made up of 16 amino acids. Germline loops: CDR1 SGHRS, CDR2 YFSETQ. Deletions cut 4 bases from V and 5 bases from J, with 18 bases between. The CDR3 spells CASSRPRQRGNEKLFF. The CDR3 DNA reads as TGCGCCAGCAGCCGGCCCCGACAGAGAGGGAATGAAAAACTGTTTTTT.

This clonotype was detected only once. CDR3 sequence reads: CATSPGGGSSYEQYF. The CDR3 DNA follows: TGTGCCACCAGCCCTGGGGGGGGCTCCTCCTACGAGCAGTACTTC. The rearrangement joins TRBV24-1 to TRBJ2-7; TRBD2 is a possible D gene (7 bases). V was shortened by 7 bases and J by 0 bases, with 15 bases between the two germline ends. This CDR3 region has 15 residues. Germline values: CDR1 KGHDR, CDR2 SFDVKD.

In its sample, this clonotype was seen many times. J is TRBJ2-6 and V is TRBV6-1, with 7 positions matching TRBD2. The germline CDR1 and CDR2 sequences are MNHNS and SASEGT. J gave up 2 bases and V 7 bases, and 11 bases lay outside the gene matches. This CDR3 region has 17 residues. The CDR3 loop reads CASTPRGGRPGANVLTF. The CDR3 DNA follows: TGTGCCAGCACCCCCCGGGGAGGGAGGCCTGGGGCCAACGTCCTGACTTTC.

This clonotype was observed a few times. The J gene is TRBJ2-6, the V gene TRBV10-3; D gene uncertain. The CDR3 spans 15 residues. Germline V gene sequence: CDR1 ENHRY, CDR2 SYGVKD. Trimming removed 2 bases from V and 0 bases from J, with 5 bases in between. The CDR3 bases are TGTGCCATCAGTGAGACAGCCTCTGGGGCCAACGTCCTGACTTTC. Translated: CAISETASGANVLTF.

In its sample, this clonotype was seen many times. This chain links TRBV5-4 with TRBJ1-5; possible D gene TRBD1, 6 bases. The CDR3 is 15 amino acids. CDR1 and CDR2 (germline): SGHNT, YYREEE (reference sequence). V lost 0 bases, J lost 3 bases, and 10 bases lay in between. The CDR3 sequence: CASSLGGHNNQPQHF. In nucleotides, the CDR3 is TGTGCCAGCAGCTTGGGGGGGCATAACAATCAGCCCCAGCATTTT.

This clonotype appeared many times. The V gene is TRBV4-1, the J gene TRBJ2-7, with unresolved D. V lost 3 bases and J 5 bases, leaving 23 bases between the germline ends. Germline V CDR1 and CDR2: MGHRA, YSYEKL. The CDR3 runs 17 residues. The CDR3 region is CASSHGGFSSIRDEQYF. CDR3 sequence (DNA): TGCGCCAGCAGCCATGGTGGATTCTCCTCGATACGGGACGAGCAGTACTTC.

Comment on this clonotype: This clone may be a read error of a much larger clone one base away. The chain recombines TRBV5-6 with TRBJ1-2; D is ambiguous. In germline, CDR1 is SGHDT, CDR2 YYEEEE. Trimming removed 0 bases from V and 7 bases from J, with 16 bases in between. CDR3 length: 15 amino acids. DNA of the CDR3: TGTGCCAGCAGCTTGGGTCGGCGGGCGGCCTGTGGCTACACCTTC. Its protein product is CASSLGRRAACGYTF.

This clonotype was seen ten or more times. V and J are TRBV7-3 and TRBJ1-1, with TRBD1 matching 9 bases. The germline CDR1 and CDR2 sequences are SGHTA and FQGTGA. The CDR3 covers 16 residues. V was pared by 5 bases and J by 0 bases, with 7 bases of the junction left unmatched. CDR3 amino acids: CASSIETGGLNTEAFF. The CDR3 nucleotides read TGTGCCAGCAGCATCGAGACAGGGGGTTTGAACACTGAAGCTTTCTTT.